Below are 27 T cell receptor beta chains sequenced from a single sample in a study of a mutant IDH1 vaccine in newly diagnosed glioma. The method was immunoSEQ multiplex PCR; TCRdb's version includes in-frame clones alone and lacks a portion of them. The table shows tens of thousands of clones, with about 83% occurring only once. The time point was: baseline, week 1 (first vaccination visit). The treatment: pre-vaccination baseline after standard-of-care therapy. The sample was PBMCs, taken from a glioma patient treated with radiotherapy, temozolomide or both. The receptors come from a woman aged 45 to 65 with glioma.

This clone was seen only a few times. The rearrangement links TRBV11-3 to TRBJ2-7; 7 nucleotides line up with TRBD1. The junction had 5 bases not matched to a gene; V was cut back by 4 bases and J by 2 bases. This CDR3 contains 14 residues. Germline CDR1 and CDR2: SGHNT and YENEEA. The CDR3 bases are TGTGCCAGCAGCTCCCGGGACAGTACCTACGAGCAGTACTTC. It is translated as CASSSRDSTYEQYF.

The V and J genes are TRBV18 and TRBJ1-1; D is ambiguous. Trimming left V 9 bases short and J 0 bases short, with 17 bases between. The germline gives CDR1 KGHSH, CDR2 LQKENI. The CDR3 length is 15 residues. The CDR3 sequence: CARPSGRRMNTEAFF. Written as DNA, the CDR3 is TGTGCCAGACCATCGGGCAGGAGGATGAACACTGAAGCTTTCTTT.

The genes are TRBV5-1 and TRBJ2-7; the D is unclear. The V end lost 4 bases, the J end lost 5 bases, and 19 bases lay between the germline ends. Germline CDR1 is SGHRS and CDR2 is YFSETQ. There are 15 residues in the CDR3. DNA for the CDR3: TGCGCCAGCAGCCCCGGATCGGAAGGCCTCCACGAGCAGTACTTC. The encoded protein is CASSPGSEGLHEQYF.

The V gene is TRBV4-3, the J gene TRBJ1-5, with 10 bases fitting TRBD1. V lost 0 bases, J lost 5 bases, and 4 bases stayed unmatched. The length of the CDR3 is 16 residues. Germline values: CDR1 LGHNA, CDR2 YSLEER. The CDR3 DNA sequence: TGCGCCAGCAGCCAAGATTCGACAGGGGGCTATCAGCCCCAGCATTTT. It yields the protein CASSQDSTGGYQPQHF.

The genes are TRBV7-9 and TRBJ1-2; TRBD1 matches at 7 bases. The CDR3 covers 16 residues. Germline V lookup: CDR1 SEHNR, CDR2 FQNEAQ (reference sequence). Trimming removed 5 bases from V and 6 bases from J; junction bases left unmatched: 15. The CDR3, as DNA: TGTGCCAGCAGCACCATGACAGGGCAGACAACTAATGGCTACACCTTC. Translation gives CASSTMTGQTTNGYTF.

The chain joins TRBV6-5 to TRBJ1-2; D unclear. Trimming pared 7 bases from V and 8 bases from J, leaving 23 bases between. CDR3 length: 15 amino acids. The germline V gene has CDR1 MNHEY and CDR2 SVGAGI. The CDR3 DNA is TGTGCCAGCAATAGGAGGGTATCATCACCAGAAGGCTACACCTTC. Its protein product is CASNRRVSSPEGYTF.

The rearrangement links TRBV9 to TRBJ2-3, with 10 bases lining up with TRBD1. Trimming at V came to 5 bases and at J to 2 bases, leaving 11 bases not matched to a gene. The germline CDR1 and CDR2 sequences are SGDLS and YYNGEE. The CDR3 length is 17 residues. The CDR3 reads CASSRTAGTGDTDTQYF. CDR3 in DNA: TGTGCCAGCAGTAGAACTGCCGGGACAGGGGACACAGATACGCAGTATTTT.

The chain couples TRBV7-2 to TRBJ2-3; perhaps TRBD2 as D (5 bases). CDR3 length: 15 amino acids. Trimming took 7 bases from V and 2 from J, leaving 16 bases between them. Per germline, CDR1 SGHTA and CDR2 FQGNSA. Here the CDR3 DNA reads TGTGCCAGCAACTCGGCGGGCAGGTTCACAGATACGCAGTATTTT. It is translated as CASNSAGRFTDTQYF.

The chain joins TRBV19 to TRBJ2-7; D possibly corresponds to TRBD2 (6 bases). Germline V lookup: CDR1 LNHDA, CDR2 SQIVND (reference sequence). The CDR3 has 14 amino acids. Trimming pared 5 bases from V and 3 bases from J, leaving 14 bases between. This CDR3 reads CASSRGYRDYEQYF. As DNA, the CDR3 is TGTGCCAGTAGTCGGGGGTACCGAGACTACGAGCAGTACTTC. Filled out from reference TRBV19 and TRBJ2-7, the complete variable domain reads DGGITQSPKYLFRKEGQNVTLSCEQNLNHDAMYWYRQDPGQGLRLIYYSQIVNDFQKGDIAEGYSVSREKKESFPLTVTSAQKNPTAFYLCASSRGYRDYEQYFGPGTRLTVT.

The V gene is TRBV29-1, the J gene TRBJ2-7; TRBD1 is a possible D gene (6 bases). Germline assignment: CDR1 SQVTM and CDR2 ANQGSEA. Trimming stripped 6 bases from V and 5 bases from J, with 14 bases between. This CDR3 has 12 amino acids. CDR3 sequence (DNA): TGCAGCGTCCTTACAGGGTCCAACGAGCAGTACTTC. Residues: CSVLTGSNEQYF.

The chain carries TRBV5-1 and TRBJ2-3, with D maybe TRBD2 (6 bases). This CDR3 is 16 amino acids long. CDR1 SGHRS and CDR2 YFSETQ come from the germline V gene. Between the trimmed V and J ends, which lost 4 bases and 2 bases, there was a span of 17 bases. CDR3 in DNA: TGCGCCAGCAGCCCGAGGGTGCGGGGCCCCACAGATACGCAGTATTTT. It yields the protein CASSPRVRGPTDTQYF.

The gene calls are TRBV25-1 and TRBJ2-3, with 7 bases lining up with TRBD1. The germline gives CDR1 MGHDK, CDR2 SYGVNS. Trimming took 5 bases from V and 1 from J; bases not matched to a gene: 3. CDR3 size: 14 residues. DNA for the CDR3: TGTGCCAGCAGTAAGACAGGGCGCACAGATACGCAGTATTTT. Translation gives CASSKTGRTDTQYF.

This chain connects TRBV5-5 to TRBJ2-2; perhaps D is TRBD1 or TRBD2 (5 bases each). The length of the CDR3 is 16 residues. The ends were cut back, 3 bases at V and 5 bases at J, with 17 bases in the middle. Germline assignment: CDR1 SGHKS and CDR2 YYEKEE (reference sequence). The CDR3 sequence is CASSSTAGKGTGELFF. For the CDR3, the DNA is TGTGCCAGCAGCTCTACGGCCGGGAAGGGGACCGGGGAGCTGTTTTTT.

For the CDR3, the DNA is TGTGCCAGCAGCCAGAGGGGGACAGCTAGAGGAAACACCATATATTTT. Protein sequence: CASSQRGTARGNTIYF. The J gene is TRBJ1-3, the V gene TRBV5-4, with 7 bases lining up with TRBD1. The germline V gene has CDR1 SGHNT and CDR2 YYREEE (reference sequence). With V trimmed by 4 bases and J by 4 bases, 11 bases remained unmatched. There are 16 residues in the CDR3.

In this sample, this clone turned up once. The CDR3 sequence is CASSFTGGNGYTF. The CDR3 coding sequence is TGTGCCAGCAGCTTTACAGGGGGCAATGGCTACACCTTC. V gene TRBV7-2 combines with J gene TRBJ1-2, with TRBD1 matching over 9 bases. Germline loops: CDR1 SGHTA, CDR2 FQGNSA. This CDR3 region has 13 residues. After removal of 3 bases from V and 6 bases from J, the junction contained 2 bases not matched to a gene.

The chain carries TRBV5-1 and TRBJ2-7; either TRBD1 or TRBD2 may fit D (5 bases each). V lost 7 bases, J lost 3 bases, and 14 bases lay in between. The CDR3 has 13 residues. The germline V gene encodes CDR1 SGHRS and CDR2 YFSETQ. CDR3 in amino acids: CASGTESLYEQYF. In DNA, the CDR3 is TGCGCCAGCGGGACCGAAAGCCTCTACGAGCAGTACTTC.

V usage is TRBV5-8 and J usage is TRBJ1-5, with 8 bases fitting TRBD1. Germline V gene sequence: CDR1 SGHTS, CDR2 YDEGEE. With 0 bases clipped from V and 1 base from J, the junction kept 6 bases outside the gene matches. The CDR3 sequence is 17 residues long. The CDR3 bases are TGTGCCAGCAGCTTGGACAGGGGGGGACGGAGCAATCAGCCCCAGCATTTT. This translates into CASSLDRGGRSNQPQHF.

This chain joins TRBV10-2 and TRBJ2-7, with D perhaps matching TRBD1 (5 bases). The CDR3 loop spans 14 amino acids. V was trimmed by 2 bases and J by 2 bases, leaving 10 bases between them. Germline CDR1 WSHSY, CDR2 SAAADI. CDR3 bases: TGCGCCAGCAGTGAGGGCCAGGGTCCCTACGAGCAGTACTTC. Protein: CASSEGQGPYEQYF.

The chain has TRBV5-4 and TRBJ1-6; TRBD1 aligns across 7 bases. CDR1 is SGHNT and CDR2 is YYREEE in the germline V gene (reference sequence). The CDR3 extends over 17 amino acids. The junction had 10 bases not matched to a gene; V was cut back by 3 bases and J by 4 bases. CDR3 nucleotides: TGTGCCAGCAGCTCCGGACAGGCCGGGGATTATAATTCACCCCTCCACTTT. Translation gives CASSSGQAGDYNSPLHF.

The V gene is TRBV2, the J gene TRBJ1-5; D is uncertain. Trimming took 6 bases from V and 4 from J, leaving 7 bases between them. Looked up from germline, CDR1 is SNHLY and CDR2 is FYNNEI. The CDR3 runs 12 residues. CDR3 sequence (DNA): TGTGCCAGCAGAACTCCGAATCAGCCCCAGCATTTT. Translating gives CASRTPNQPQHF. The whole variable domain, remainder taken from reference TRBV2 and TRBJ1-5, is EPEVTQTPSHQVTQMGQEVILRCVPISNHLYFYWYRQILGQKVEFLVSFYNNEISEKSEIFDDQFSVERPDGSNFTLKIRSTKLEDSAMYFCASRTPNQPQHFGDGTRLSIL.

The CDR3 protein is CASSLRHGTGELFF. CDR3 nucleotides: TGTGCCAGCAGCTTGAGGCATGGGACCGGGGAGCTGTTTTTT. This chain uses TRBV5-4 with TRBJ2-2; unclear D gene. The V end lost 1 base, the J end lost 5 bases, and 9 bases lay between the germline ends. Germline CDR1 and CDR2: SGHNT and YYREEE (reference sequence). The CDR3 has 14 amino acids.

The genes are TRBV11-2 and TRBJ2-3; 8 positions agree with TRBD1. The CDR3 consists of 15 residues. V trimming: 6 bases; J trimming: 4 bases; junction bases outside the gene matches: 9. Germline loops: CDR1 SGHAT, CDR2 FQNNGV. Written as DNA, the CDR3 is TGTGCCAGCAGTCCACGGCAGGGGGCCCCAGATACGCAGTATTTT. This gives the protein CASSPRQGAPDTQYF. The full variable domain, completed using reference TRBV11-2 and TRBJ2-3, is EAGVAQSPRYKIIEKRQSVAFWCNPISGHATLYWYQQILGQGPKLLIQFQNNGVVDDSQLPKDRFSAERLKGVDSTLKIQPAKLEDSAVYLCASSPRQGAPDTQYFGPGTRLTVL.

This clone was picked up one time. The rearrangement joins TRBV5-1 to TRBJ2-7; TRBD2 matches 7 bases. The J segment lost 6 bases and the V segment lost 3 bases, leaving 6 bases of the junction unmatched. CDR3 length: 13 amino acids. Germline V gene lookup returns CDR1 SGHRS and CDR2 YFSETQ. CDR3 residues: CASSYAGDLEQYF. The CDR3, as DNA: TGCGCCAGCAGCTATGCGGGGGATCTCGAGCAGTACTTC.

The chain recombines TRBV5-6 with TRBJ1-2; 7 bases map to TRBD1. Germline V gene sequence: CDR1 SGHDT, CDR2 YYEEEE. Trimming at V came to 4 bases and at J to 4 bases, leaving 10 bases not matched to a gene. The CDR3 runs to 15 residues. CDR3 nucleotides: TGTGCCAGCAGCGGCGACAGGGTTCTATTCTATGGCTACACCTTC. This translates into CASSGDRVLFYGYTF.

The J gene is TRBJ1-4, the V gene TRBV11-2; D unresolved. Germline-derived CDR1 and CDR2 are SGHAT and FQNNGV. The CDR3 spans 14 residues. V lost 3 bases to trimming and J lost 8 bases, with 13 bases between them. CDR3 DNA: TGTGCCAGCAGCTTGACCCAATCACAGGAAAAACTGTTTTTT. Its protein is CASSLTQSQEKLFF.

The table lists this clone with a few counts. V and J are TRBV28 and TRBJ1-1, with D possibly being TRBD1 (6 bases). This CDR3 has 13 residues. V lost 10 bases and J lost 6, with 18 bases in between. CDR1 is MDHEN, CDR2 SYDVKM, per germline. The CDR3 bases are TGTGCCACTTACAAAGCGGGGGCCTCTGAAGCTTTCTTT. This sequence encodes CATYKAGASEAFF. The full variable domain, in which reference TRBV28 and TRBJ1-1 provide the parts outside the CDR3, is DVKVTQSSRYLVKRTGEKVFLECVQDMDHENMFWYRQDPGLGLRLIYFSYDVKMKEKGDIPEGYSVSREKKERFSLILESASTNQTSMYLCATYKAGASEAFFGQGTRLTVV.

The chain uses TRBV7-8 and TRBJ2-7, with D unresolved. The V end lost 3 bases, the J end lost 3 bases, and 12 bases lay between the germline ends. CDR1 and CDR2 (germline): SGHVS, FQNEAQ. The CDR3 totals 14 residues. The CDR3 sequence: CASSLDGPFYEQYF. CDR3 nucleotide sequence: TGTGCCAGCAGCTTGGACGGGCCGTTCTACGAGCAGTACTTC.